The clone carrying this T cell receptor beta chain was counted many times. What it recognizes is unknown. A J-beta primer mix and a sample-barcoded 5' primer were used in a second PCR of roughly 7 to 12 cycles. Paired-end reads containing CDR3 totaled no fewer than 2.5 million for each sample. One entry per CDR3 protein results from TCRdb running MiXCR on the 5' RACE reads. The sample includes hundreds of thousands of distinct CDR3 sequences, roughly 43% of them seen just once. Ranging in age from roughly 6 to 95, the donors were healthy Caucasian individuals from Russia. The data derive from a study of blood T cells in healthy people across ages. Study observations and caveats: TCR beta diversity per million T cells fell roughly linearly with age. The authors considered diversity estimates from one million T cells to be underestimates.

The V gene end was trimmed by 5 bases and the J gene end by 3 bases; junction bases not matched to a gene: 11. Germline assignment: CDR1 MNHNY and CDR2 SVGAGI (reference sequence). This CDR3 has 16 amino acids. Sequenced sample: blood. The chain recombines TRBV6-6 with TRBJ1-2, with 8 positions matching TRBD1. This receptor was identified in an elderly man in good health. CDR3 bases: TGTGCCAGCAGTCCTAACAGGGGGGCGCCTGACTATGGCTACACCTTC. Protein: CASSPNRGAPDYGYTF.